What follows are 10 T cell receptor beta chains derived from one specimen sequenced in a study of human T cells and chemical hapten exposure. Researchers extracted total RNA from unfractionated whole blood. Separate cDNA molecules received unique molecular identifiers, which the library attached to them. TCRdb redid the calling of the reads with MiXCR, one entry per CDR3 protein. Of around 120,000 distinct CDR3 sequences listed, 8.5% to 9% are singletons. The sequencing input was whole blood. The receptors were sampled from a human donor in good health. Some clones in this sample may be carry-over from other donors' samples.

The count of this clonotype is one. This may be a read error, as it is one base from a much larger clone. V is TRBV7-2 and J is TRBJ1-2; D remains unclear. Germline values: CDR1 SGHTA, CDR2 FQGNSA. The CDR3 has 15 residues. Here the CDR3 reads CASSSPVLEGYSYTF. The CDR3 coding sequence is TGTGCCAGCAGCTCTCCGGTTTTAGAGGGCTATAGCTACACCTTC.

This clonotype was detected only a few times. The CDR3 sequence is CASSYDGYGYTF. CDR3 nucleotides: TGTGCCAGCAGTTACGACGGCTATGGCTACACCTTC. This rearrangement joins TRBV6-2 or TRBV6-3 to TRBJ1-2; D gene uncertain. This CDR3 comprises 12 residues. V lost 2 bases to trimming and J lost 4 bases, with 5 bases between them. Germline V gene sequence: CDR1 MNHEY, CDR2 SVGEGT.

This chain uses TRBV27 with TRBJ2-5, with D possibly being TRBD2 (7 bases). Germline CDR1 is MNHEY and CDR2 is SMNVEV (reference sequence). V was trimmed by 4 bases and J by 5 bases, leaving 14 bases between them. The CDR3 length is 14 residues. The CDR3 sequence is CASSSRGAPETQYF. Written as DNA, the CDR3 is TGTGCCAGCAGTTCTCGGGGGGCGCCGGAGACCCAGTACTTC.

This clonotype has ten or more counts. The chain links TRBV19 to TRBJ1-5, with D tentatively TRBD1 (6 bases). This CDR3 contains 17 residues. The germline V gene has CDR1 LNHDA and CDR2 SQIVND (reference sequence). Trimming shortened V by 6 bases and J by 8 bases, and 26 bases separated the two germline ends. CDR3 bases: TGTGCCAGTAGCACCGGGGGCACCAACGGGCTTTATGAGCCCCAGCATTTT. Translating gives CASSTGGTNGLYEPQHF.

This clonotype has a count of ten or more. V is TRBV10-3 and J is TRBJ1-2; perhaps TRBD1 as D (6 bases). CDR1 is ENHRY, CDR2 SYGVKD, per germline. The CDR3 covers 13 residues. The V end was cut by 7 bases, the J end by 0 bases, with 9 bases between. In DNA form, the CDR3 reads TGTGCCATCAAGGGGGGCACTAACTATGGCTACACCTTC. The encoded protein is CAIKGGTNYGYTF.

This clonotype was found a few times. This chain joins TRBV25-1 and TRBJ2-1; 10 positions match TRBD2. Germline values: CDR1 MGHDK, CDR2 SYGVNS. J was trimmed by 7 bases and V by 5 bases; bases with no gene match: 8. This CDR3 has 15 amino acids. For the CDR3, the DNA is TGTGCCAGCAGTCTCCTAGCGGGGGCGGATAATGAGCAGTTCTTC. Protein product: CASSLLAGADNEQFF.

This clonotype was seen many times. The chain carries TRBV12-3 or TRBV12-4 and TRBJ2-3; TRBD2 aligns across 7 bases. Germline trimming cut 7 bases from V and 3 bases from J; bases unmatched to any gene: 7. This CDR3 spans 14 amino acids. The CDR3 region has the DNA TGTGCCAGCAAACAGCGACTAGCTACAGATACGCAGTATTTT. It yields the protein CASKQRLATDTQYF.

This clonotype was detected a few times. The chain is built from TRBV7-2 and TRBJ2-1, with no clear D. Germline V gives CDR1 SGHTA, CDR2 FQGNSA. This CDR3 has 14 residues. V gave up 5 bases and J gave up 2 bases, with 10 bases separating them. The CDR3: CASSPDWTYNEQFF. The CDR3 region has the DNA TGTGCCAGCAGCCCCGACTGGACCTACAATGAGCAGTTCTTC. Full variable domain (remainder filled in from reference TRBV7-2 and TRBJ2-1): GAGVSQSPSNKVTEKGKDVELRCDPISGHTALYWYRQSLGQGLEFLIYFQGNSAPDKSGLPSDRFSAERTGGSVSTLTIQRTQQEDSAVYLCASSPDWTYNEQFFGPGTRLTVL.

The chain joins TRBV7-2 to TRBJ2-1, with no clear D. Trimming shortened V by 7 bases and J by 4 bases, and 14 bases separated the two germline ends. Germline assignment: CDR1 SGHTA and CDR2 FQGNSA. The CDR3 loop spans 14 amino acids. The CDR3 bases are TGTGCCAGCACCCCTGCGCTAGAGTACAATGAGCAGTTCTTC. It yields the protein CASTPALEYNEQFF. Full variable domain (outside the CDR3, taken from reference TRBV7-2 and TRBJ2-1): GAGVSQSPSNKVTEKGKDVELRCDPISGHTALYWYRQSLGQGLEFLIYFQGNSAPDKSGLPSDRFSAERTGGSVSTLTIQRTQQEDSAVYLCASTPALEYNEQFFGPGTRLTVL.

This clonotype was seen at least ten times. The chain uses TRBV5-6 and TRBJ1-2; TRBD1 matches at 7 bases. The germline V gene encodes CDR1 SGHDT and CDR2 YYEEEE. V trimming: 0 bases; J trimming: 5 bases; junction bases outside the gene matches: 10. The CDR3 contains 16 residues. The CDR3 nucleotides are TGTGCCAGCAGCTTGGGGACAGGCCCCTTTGAGTATGGCTACACCTTC. This codes for CASSLGTGPFEYGYTF. Drawing the rest from reference TRBV5-6 and TRBJ1-2, the complete variable domain is DAGVTQSPTHLIKTRGQQVTLRCSPKSGHDTVSWYQQALGQGPQFIFQYYEEEERQRGNFPDRFSGHQFPNYSSELNVNALLLGDSALYLCASSLGTGPFEYGYTFGSGTRLTVV.